Listed below are T cell receptor beta chains from one sample, sequenced in a study of blood T cell repertoires in COVID-19. Using immunoSEQ multiplex PCR, the repertoire was profiled, and TCRdb retains in-frame clones only, with some absent. The data show 250,000 or so clones, about 70% seen once. Specimen: peripheral blood. These receptor sequences come from a woman older than 75 with acute or convalescent COVID-19. Each CDR3 is given with its conserved first and last residue. A D gene is named only where the DNA matches it firmly. Only part of the rows carry a size: once, few, many, or a class if the clone is expanded.

clone size	V gene	J gene	D gene	CDR3 length	CDR3 protein	CDR3 DNA
once	TRBV6-2/TRBV6-3	TRBJ2-2	TRBD2	18	CASSYPGLAGGDTGELFF	TGTGCCAGCAGTTACCCCGGACTAGCGGGGGGAGACACCGGGGAGCTGTTTTTT
.	TRBV7-2	TRBJ2-5	.	14	CASSPRVADETQYF	TGTGCCAGCAGCCCCAGGGTAGCAGACGAGACCCAGTACTTC
.	TRBV15	TRBJ1-5	.	15	CATSRDVTGNQPQHF	TGTGCCACCAGCAGAGATGTGACGGGAAATCAGCCCCAGCATTTT
.	TRBV6-5	TRBJ2-1	.	16	CASSSTHGVAPSKQFF	TGTGCCAGCAGTTCAACACACGGGGTAGCGCCCTCAAAGCAGTTCTTC
.	TRBV27	TRBJ1-4	.	15	CASTMRGGTNEKLFF	TGTGCCAGCACTATGCGGGGCGGGACTAATGAAAAACTGTTTTTT
.	TRBV13	TRBJ1-1	TRBD1	15	CASSFSGGARTEAFF	TGTGCCAGCAGCTTTTCAGGGGGCGCCAGGACTGAAGCTTTCTTT
once	TRBV3-1/TRBV3-2	TRBJ2-6	TRBD2	19	CASSRGLAGGRTGANVLTF	TGTGCCAGCAGCAGGGGACTAGCGGGAGGCCGTACTGGGGCCAACGTCCTGACTTTC
.	TRBV3-1/TRBV3-2	TRBJ1-5	.	13	CASSLSGNQPQHF	TGTGCCAGCAGCCTATCTGGCAATCAGCCCCAGCATTTT
.	TRBV6-5	TRBJ2-3	.	13	CASSSNGADTQYF	TGTGCCAGCTCTTCTAATGGAGCAGATACGCAGTATTTT
.	TRBV27	TRBJ2-7	.	19	CASSFLNRGVAGGVYEQYF	TGTGCCAGCAGTTTTCTCAATCGGGGGGTGGCAGGGGGCGTTTACGAGCAGTACTTC
.	TRBV12-2	TRBJ2-7	.	13	CASRSGTPYEQYF	TGTGCAAGTCGCAGTGGGACTCCCTACGAGCAGTACTTC
.	TRBV9	TRBJ2-3	.	14	CASSVVTTTDTQYF	TGTGCCAGCAGCGTAGTAACAACCACAGATACGCAGTATTTT
.	TRBV6-5	TRBJ2-7	TRBD2	13	CASSPSGGYEQYF	TGTGCCAGCAGTCCCAGCGGGGGATACGAGCAGTACTTC
many	TRBV6-6	TRBJ1-2	.	16	CASSPGFLEGNYGYTF	TGTGCCAGCAGCCCCGGGTTTTTGGAGGGGAACTATGGCTACACCTTC
.	TRBV11-1	TRBJ2-3	.	15	CASSSLDRYTDTQYF	TGTGCCAGCAGCTCGCTAGACCGTTACACAGATACGCAGTATTTT
.	TRBV27	TRBJ1-1	.	11	CASTGGTEAFF	TGTGCCAGCACCGGGGGGACTGAAGCTTTCTTT
.	TRBV27	TRBJ1-3	.	14	CASAPTVSGNTIYF	TGTGCCAGCGCACCAACAGTGTCTGGAAACACCATATATTTT
.	TRBV7-9	TRBJ1-1	.	15	CASSLGQGMNTEAFF	TGTGCCAGCAGCTTAGGGCAGGGTATGAACACTGAAGCTTTCTTT
.	TRBV6-5	TRBJ2-7	TRBD2	15	CASKFSGIGTYEQYF	TGTGCCAGCAAATTTAGCGGGATAGGAACCTACGAGCAGTACTTC
.	TRBV11-1	TRBJ2-4	.	14	CASSLGTAKNIQYF	TGTGCCAGCAGCTTAGGGACAGCAAAAAACATTCAGTACTTC
.	TRBV29-1	TRBJ2-3	.	12	CSVGGGTDTQYF	TGCAGCGTTGGGGGGGGCACAGATACGCAGTATTTT
.	TRBV4-3	TRBJ1-1	.	14	CASSQDNRVPEAFF	TGCGCCAGCAGCCAAGATAACAGGGTCCCTGAAGCTTTCTTT
.	TRBV4-3	TRBJ2-1	TRBD1	13	CASSLRQGHEQFF	TGCGCCAGCAGCCTCAGACAGGGGCATGAGCAGTTCTTC
few	TRBV4-1	TRBJ2-2	.	15	CASSQDRSSTGELFF	TGCGCCAGCAGCCAAGATCGTTCGAGCACCGGGGAGCTGTTTTTT
.	TRBV7-9	TRBJ2-2	.	14	CATTPGRDTGELFF	TGTGCCACCACCCCTGGTCGAGACACCGGGGAGCTGTTTTTT
few	TRBV3-1/TRBV3-2	TRBJ2-2	TRBD2	15	CASSRSGRGTGELFF	TGTGCCAGCAGCCGAAGCGGGAGGGGCACCGGGGAGCTGTTTTTT
once	TRBV29-1	TRBJ2-5	.	12	CSVVRAGKAQYF	TGCAGCGTTGTACGGGCAGGGAAGGCCCAGTACTTC
.	TRBV6-5	TRBJ2-1	.	12	CASTPTYNEQFF	TGTGCCAGCACCCCCACCTACAATGAGCAGTTCTTC
.	TRBV28	TRBJ2-7	TRBD1	14	CASSFRDRPYEQYF	TGTGCCAGCAGTTTTAGGGACAGACCCTACGAGCAGTACTTC
.	TRBV6-2/TRBV6-3	TRBJ1-4	.	15	CASSYGNGGGEKLFF	TGTGCCAGCAGTTACGGCAATGGTGGCGGTGAAAAACTGTTTTTT
.	TRBV6-5	TRBJ2-1	.	13	CASVPYTINEQFF	TGTGCCAGCGTCCCCTATACTATAAATGAGCAGTTCTTC
few	TRBV5-4	TRBJ1-2	TRBD1	15	CASSPGQGAFYGYTF	TGTGCCAGCAGCCCTGGACAGGGGGCGTTTTATGGCTACACCTTC
.	TRBV5-1	TRBJ1-1	.	15	CASSLLSQAGAEAFF	TGCGCCAGCAGCTTGCTGTCGCAGGCGGGGGCTGAAGCTTTCTTT
few	TRBV6-5	TRBJ1-1	.	13	CASKKGQFLEAFF	TGTGCCAGCAAAAAGGGACAATTCCTTGAAGCTTTCTTT
.	TRBV2	TRBJ1-2	.	14	CASSSQGLGYGYTF	TGTGCCAGCAGTAGCCAGGGGCTAGGCTATGGCTACACCTTC
.	TRBV12-5	TRBJ1-1	.	14	CASGLDSLNTEAFF	TGTGCTAGTGGTCTGGACAGCTTGAACACTGAAGCTTTCTTT
.	TRBV20-1	TRBJ2-7	TRBD2	15	CSASRGGGISYEQYF	TGCAGTGCTAGTCGCGGCGGGGGGATCTCCTACGAGCAGTACTTC
.	TRBV12-3/TRBV12-4	TRBJ1-2	TRBD1	13	CASSLDRGYGYTF	TGTGCCAGCAGCCTAGACAGGGGCTATGGCTACACCTTC
.	TRBV7-9	TRBJ2-1	.	13	CASREDTNNEQFF	TGTGCCAGCAGGGAGGATACTAACAATGAGCAGTTCTTC
.	TRBV27	TRBJ1-6	.	13	CASTNSGNSPLHF	TGTGCCAGCACCAACTCAGGGAATTCACCCCTCCACTTT
.	TRBV29-1	TRBJ2-7	TRBD1	15	CSVRTGTGISYEQYF	TGCAGCGTCCGTACCGGGACAGGGATTTCCTACGAGCAGTACTTC
.	TRBV30	TRBJ1-2	TRBD1	12	CAWSWTGKGYTF	TGTGCCTGGAGTTGGACAGGGAAAGGCTACACCTTC
.	TRBV9	TRBJ1-6	TRBD1	18	CASSVGPYRGSYNSPLHF	TGTGCCAGCAGCGTAGGACCCTACAGGGGCTCCTATAATTCACCCCTCCACTTT
.	TRBV19	TRBJ2-1	.	15	CASSITGLGHGEQFF	TGTGCCAGTAGTATAACAGGGTTGGGGCATGGTGAGCAGTTCTTC